The entry below describes one T cell receptor beta chain. What it binds is unknown. These data are taken from a study of cytomegalovirus exposure and HLA in healthy donors. General study findings and limits: Exclusion applied to some V segments, including TRBV6-2 and TRBV6-3, as they were indistinguishable. Follow-up analysis later connected one missense variant in DCLRE1C with trimming of TCR beta V- and J-genes. Reportedly, TCR beta sequences accurately predicted HLA-A and HLA-B alleles in most subjects.

Researchers ran the PCR with 60 Vbeta and 13 Jbeta primers. Here immunoSEQ multiplex PCR was the method, and the copy in TCRdb shows in-frame clones only, minus some. Of fewer than 120,000 clones listed, around 78% are singletons. This CDR3 contains 15 residues. Germline loops: CDR1 SGHVS, CDR2 FNYEAQ. V was cut by 2 bases and J by 0 bases, with 11 bases left in between. The sequence was collected from a woman aged 30 to 39 in good health and CMV-seronegative. The chain combines TRBV7-6 with TRBJ2-7, with D perhaps matching TRBD1 (6 bases). Sequencing was performed on PBMCs. CDR3 region: CASSLTQGVSYEQYF. In nucleotides, the CDR3 is TGTGCCAGCAGCTTAACACAGGGCGTCTCCTACGAGCAGTACTTC.